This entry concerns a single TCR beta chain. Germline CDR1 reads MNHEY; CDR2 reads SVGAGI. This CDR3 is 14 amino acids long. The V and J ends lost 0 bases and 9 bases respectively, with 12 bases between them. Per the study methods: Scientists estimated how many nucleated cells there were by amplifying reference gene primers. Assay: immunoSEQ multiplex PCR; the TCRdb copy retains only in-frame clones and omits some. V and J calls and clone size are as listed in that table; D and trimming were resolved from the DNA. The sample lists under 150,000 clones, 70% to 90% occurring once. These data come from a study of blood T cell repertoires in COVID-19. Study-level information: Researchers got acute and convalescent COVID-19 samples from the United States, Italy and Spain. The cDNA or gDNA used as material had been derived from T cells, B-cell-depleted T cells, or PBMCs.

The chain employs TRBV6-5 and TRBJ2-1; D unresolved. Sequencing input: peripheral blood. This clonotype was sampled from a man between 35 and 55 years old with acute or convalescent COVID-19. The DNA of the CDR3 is TGTGCCAGCAGTTACTCACCACAAAGGAGTGAGCAGTTCTTC. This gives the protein CASSYSPQRSEQFF.